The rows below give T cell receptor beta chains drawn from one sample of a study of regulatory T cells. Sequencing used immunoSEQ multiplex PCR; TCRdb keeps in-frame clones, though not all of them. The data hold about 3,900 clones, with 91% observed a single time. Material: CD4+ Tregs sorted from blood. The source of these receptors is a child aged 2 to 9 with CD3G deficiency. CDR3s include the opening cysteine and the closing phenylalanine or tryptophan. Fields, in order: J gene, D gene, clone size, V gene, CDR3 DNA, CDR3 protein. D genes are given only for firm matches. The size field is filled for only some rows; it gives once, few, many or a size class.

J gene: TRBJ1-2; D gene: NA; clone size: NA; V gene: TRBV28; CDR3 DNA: TGTGCCAGCAATTCGGGGGCCCGAGCTAACTATGGCTACACCTTC; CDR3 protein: CASNSGARANYGYTF
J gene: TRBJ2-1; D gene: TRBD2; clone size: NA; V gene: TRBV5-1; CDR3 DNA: TGCGCCAGCAACAAGCAGGGAGGGGACAATGAGCAGTTCTTC; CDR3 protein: CASNKQGGDNEQFF
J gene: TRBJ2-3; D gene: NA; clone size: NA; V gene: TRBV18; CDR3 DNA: TGTGCCAGCTCACCACGACTGTCAGATACGCAGTATTTT; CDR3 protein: CASSPRLSDTQYF
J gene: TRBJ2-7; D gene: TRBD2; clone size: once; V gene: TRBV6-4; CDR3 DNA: TGTGCCAGCACAAACGTTCCTAGCGGTACCTACGAGCAGTACTTC; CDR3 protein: CASTNVPSGTYEQYF
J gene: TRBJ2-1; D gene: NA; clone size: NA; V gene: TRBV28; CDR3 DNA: TGTGCCAGCAGTTTATTATACAGTGAGCAGTTCTTC; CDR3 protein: CASSLLYSEQFF
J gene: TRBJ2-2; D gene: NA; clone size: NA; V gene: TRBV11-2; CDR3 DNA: TGTGCCAGCAGCCTTTACCAGTCCGGGGAGCTGTTTTTT; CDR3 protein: CASSLYQSGELFF
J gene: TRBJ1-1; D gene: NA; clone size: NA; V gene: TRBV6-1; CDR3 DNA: TGTGCCAGCAGTGGAATCGGGGCCGCCCGACGTGAAGCTTTCTTT; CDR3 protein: CASSGIGAARREAFF
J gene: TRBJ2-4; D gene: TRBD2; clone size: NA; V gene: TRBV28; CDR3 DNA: TGTGCCAGCAGTCCCTCTTCTAGCGGGAAGGCCAAAAACATTCAGTACTTC; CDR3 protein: CASSPSSSGKAKNIQYF
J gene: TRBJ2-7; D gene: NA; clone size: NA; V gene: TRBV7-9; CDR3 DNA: TGTGCCAGCAGCTTAGCAGGGGGCTACGAGCAGTACTTC; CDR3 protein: CASSLAGGYEQYF
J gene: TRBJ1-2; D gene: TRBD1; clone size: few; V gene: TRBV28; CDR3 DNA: TGTGCCAGCAGTTCCGCAGGGGGGCCTTCCTATGGCTACACCTTC; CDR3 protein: CASSSAGGPSYGYTF
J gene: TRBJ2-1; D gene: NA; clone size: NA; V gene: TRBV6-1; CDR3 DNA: TGTGCCAGCAGTGAATATGCCGGTGAGCAGTTCTTC; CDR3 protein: CASSEYAGEQFF
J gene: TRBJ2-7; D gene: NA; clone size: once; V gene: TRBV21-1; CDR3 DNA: TGTGCCAGCAGCCCCCGCATTCCCGGGCATAAGCAGTACTTC; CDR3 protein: CASSPRIPGHKQYF
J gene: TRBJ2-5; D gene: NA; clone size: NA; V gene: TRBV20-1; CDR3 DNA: TGCAGTGCTAGGGGGAAAGAGACCCAGTACTTC; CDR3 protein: CSARGKETQYF
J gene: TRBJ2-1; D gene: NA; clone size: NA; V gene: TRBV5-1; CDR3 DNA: TGCGCCAGCAGCCCCCAGTCTAGCGCCAATGAGCAGTTCTTC; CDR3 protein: CASSPQSSANEQFF
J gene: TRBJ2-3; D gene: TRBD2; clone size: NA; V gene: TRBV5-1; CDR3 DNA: TGCGCCAGCGGGACTACTCCCACAGATACGCAGTATTTT; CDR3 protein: CASGTTPTDTQYF
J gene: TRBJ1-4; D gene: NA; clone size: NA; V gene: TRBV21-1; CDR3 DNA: TGTGCCAGCAGCAGCCCCGCGGCTAATGAAAAACTGTTTTTT; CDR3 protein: CASSSPAANEKLFF
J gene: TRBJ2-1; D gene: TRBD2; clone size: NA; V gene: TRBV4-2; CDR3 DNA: TGTGCCAGCAGCCCGGGACTAGCAAATGAGCAGTTCTTC; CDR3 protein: CASSPGLANEQFF
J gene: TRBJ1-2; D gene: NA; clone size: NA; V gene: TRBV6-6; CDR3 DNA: TGTGCCAGCAGTTACGTCTCCGGGAATGGCTACACCTTC; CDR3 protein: CASSYVSGNGYTF